These T cell receptor beta chains were read from a single sample in a study of T-cell reconstitution after alpha-beta-depleted transplantation in children. TCRdb reprocessed the PCR reads via MiXCR and lists one record per CDR3 protein. The table records about 580,000 distinct CDR3 sequences, 20% to 25% of them present only once. The sample here was PBMCs, mostly from graft donor cells, taken 360 days after TCRalphabeta/CD19-depleted stem cell transplant. The receptors originated from a boy in the first two years of life who had a stem cell transplant for acute myeloid leukemia, so the T cells may come from the graft donor. The CDR3 runs from the conserved cysteine through the conserved F or W. D genes are given only for firm matches. Size values are once, few and many counts, or a class for expanded clones, and some rows have none.

.	.	TRBV5-6	TRBJ2-5	CASSLGMAFETQYF	TGTGCCAGCAGCTTGGGGATGGCTTTCGAGACCCAGTACTTC
.	.	TRBV7-9	TRBJ2-3	CASSARLTDTQYF	TGTGCCAGCAGCGCGAGGCTCACAGATACGCAGTATTTT
.	.	TRBV5-1	TRBJ2-1	CASSFSRDYNEQFF	TGCGCCAGCAGCTTCTCCCGCGACTACAATGAGCAGTTCTTC
.	many	TRBV6-5	TRBJ2-7	CASSYYPTAAYEQYF	TGTGCCAGCAGTTACTATCCGACAGCCGCCTACGAGCAGTACTTC
.	many	TRBV28	TRBJ2-3	CASSSPSDTQYF	TGTGCCAGCAGCTCCCCGTCAGATACGCAGTATTTT
TRBD2	many	TRBV5-1	TRBJ2-2	CASSPMTSENTGELFF	TGCGCCAGCAGCCCAATGACTAGCGAAAACACCGGGGAGCTGTTTTTT
TRBD2	.	TRBV7-3	TRBJ2-3	CASSLRGGGGDTQYF	TGTGCCAGCAGCTTAAGGGGCGGGGGGGGAGATACGCAGTATTTT
.	many	TRBV15	TRBJ1-2	CATHNWDVVGGYTF	TGTGCCACCCACAACTGGGACGTTGTAGGTGGCTACACCTTC
TRBD1	.	TRBV20-1	TRBJ1-1	CSAKGQGQTEAFF	TGCAGTGCCAAGGGACAGGGTCAGACTGAAGCTTTCTTT
TRBD2	.	TRBV20-1	TRBJ2-1	CSAIRTGGVSYNEQFF	TGCAGTGCCATTAGAACGGGGGGGGTCTCCTACAATGAGCAGTTCTTC
TRBD2	few	TRBV20-1	TRBJ2-5	CSARERAGEETQYF	TGCAGTGCTAGAGAGAGGGCGGGGGAAGAGACCCAGTACTTC
TRBD1	many	TRBV7-9	TRBJ1-4	CASSRDRGSANEKLFF	TGTGCCAGCAGCCGGGACAGGGGGAGCGCTAATGAAAAACTGTTTTTT
.	many	TRBV2	TRBJ2-7	CASSRGDTSSSYEQYF	TGTGCCAGCAGCCGGGGGGACACTTCGAGCTCCTACGAGCAGTACTTC
.	few	TRBV5-1	TRBJ2-2	CASSFARELFF	TGCGCCAGCAGCTTCGCCCGGGAGCTGTTTTTT
TRBD1	many	TRBV29-1	TRBJ1-1	CSAGDSLNTEAFF	TGCAGCGCCGGGGACAGCCTGAACACTGAAGCTTTCTTT
.	.	TRBV3-1	TRBJ1-1	CASSHSRMNTEAFF	TGTGCCAGCAGCCATAGCAGGATGAACACTGAAGCTTTCTTT
TRBD1	many	TRBV20-1	TRBJ1-3	CSAGGQGTGNTIYF	TGCAGTGCTGGGGGACAGGGGACTGGAAACACCATATATTTT
.	.	TRBV7-6	TRBJ2-3	CASSFRPPTITDTQYF	TGTGCCAGCAGCTTCCGGCCCCCTACAATTACAGATACGCAGTATTTT
.	many	TRBV29-1	TRBJ2-1	CSAFNNEQFF	TGCAGCGCTTTTAACAATGAGCAGTTCTTC
.	once	TRBV24-1	TRBJ2-2	CATSDPGPGGTGELFF	TGTGCCACCAGTGACCCAGGCCCGGGTGGCACCGGGGAGCTGTTTTTT
.	many	TRBV29-1	TRBJ1-4	CSVGLTATNEKLFF	TGCAGCGTTGGTCTGACGGCAACCAATGAAAAACTGTTTTTT
TRBD2	many	TRBV6-5	TRBJ2-5	CASSYTSGGPYQETQYF	TGTGCCAGCAGTTACACTAGCGGGGGACCGTACCAAGAGACCCAGTACTTC
.	.	TRBV28	TRBJ1-1	CASSLVPTVTMNTEAFF	TGTGCCAGCAGTCTAGTACCGACAGTTACCATGAACACTGAAGCTTTCTTT
.	few	TRBV5-4	TRBJ2-3	CALGGSTDTQYF	TGTGCCCTGGGGGGTAGCACAGATACGCAGTATTTT
.	many	TRBV11-2	TRBJ1-1	CASSWGGGNTEAFF	TGTGCCAGCAGCTGGGGAGGGGGGAACACTGAAGCTTTCTTT
TRBD1	many	TRBV20-1	TRBJ2-1	CSALVRGMGQGLNNEQFF	TGCAGTGCTCTTGTCCGGGGGATGGGACAGGGCCTGAACAATGAGCAGTTCTTC
.	few	TRBV12-3/TRBV12-4	TRBJ1-5	CASTIGGLTSRQPQHF	TGTGCCAGCACCATAGGCGGGTTGACCTCTAGGCAGCCCCAGCATTTT
.	.	TRBV7-2	TRBJ2-1	CASSLTRHNEQFF	TGTGCCAGCAGCTTGACCCGGCACAATGAGCAGTTCTTC
.	few	TRBV20-1	TRBJ2-3	CSARFGSGDTQYF	TGCAGTGCTAGGTTCGGTTCCGGAGATACGCAGTATTTT
.	many	TRBV18	TRBJ1-1	CASSSDVGAAFF	TGTGCCAGCTCGTCAGATGTTGGGGCAGCTTTCTTT
.	many	TRBV6-5	TRBJ2-7	CASSYRHPEASYEQYF	TGTGCCAGCAGTTACCGACACCCCGAGGCTTCCTACGAGCAGTACTTC
.	many	TRBV21-1	TRBJ2-3	CASSTGRGPRTDTQYF	TGTGCCAGCAGCACAGGGAGGGGTCCGCGCACAGATACGCAGTATTTT
.	few	TRBV6-1	TRBJ2-2	CASSRMTNTGELFF	TGTGCCAGCAGTCGCATGACAAACACCGGGGAGCTGTTTTTT
TRBD1	few	TRBV12-3/TRBV12-4	TRBJ2-1	CASIRQGAIYNEQFF	TGTGCCAGCATTAGACAGGGGGCGATCTACAATGAGCAGTTCTTC
TRBD1	.	TRBV12-3/TRBV12-4	TRBJ1-1	CASHTGGFITEAFF	TGTGCCAGCCATACAGGGGGCTTTATCACTGAAGCTTTCTTT
TRBD1	.	TRBV5-1	TRBJ2-3	CASSPGQSYTDTQYF	TGCGCCAGCAGCCCGGGACAGAGCTACACAGATACGCAGTATTTT
.	.	TRBV6-5	TRBJ2-7	CASSSHGTSYEQYF	TGTGCCAGCAGTTCGCACGGGACCTCCTACGAGCAGTACTTC
.	.	TRBV7-8	TRBJ1-1	CASSLAGRRFEAFF	TGTGCCAGCAGCTTAGCAGGACGGAGGTTTGAAGCTTTCTTT
.	.	TRBV18	TRBJ1-5	CASSPRDASQPQHF	TGTGCCAGCTCACCACGGGATGCTTCGCAGCCCCAGCATTTT
.	.	TRBV10-2	TRBJ2-6	CASRGNAAKGANVLTF	TGCGCCAGCCGGGGGAACGCGGCCAAAGGGGCCAACGTCCTGACTTTC
.	few	TRBV20-1	TRBJ1-2	CSARDPAWRGYGYTF	TGCAGTGCTAGAGATCCCGCGTGGAGGGGCTATGGCTACACCTTC
TRBD1	few	TRBV25-1	TRBJ2-1	CASRGTGYNEQFF	TGTGCCAGCAGAGGGACAGGGTACAATGAGCAGTTCTTC
.	many	TRBV29-1	TRBJ2-1	CSGVDGGLYNEQFF	TGCAGCGGAGTTGACGGGGGTCTCTACAATGAGCAGTTCTTC
TRBD1	.	TRBV11-1	TRBJ2-5	CASSTPHRGAETQYF	TGTGCCAGCAGCACCCCCCACAGGGGCGCAGAGACCCAGTACTTC
TRBD1	.	TRBV29-1	TRBJ1-2	CSVEETGNGYTF	TGCAGCGTTGAAGAGACAGGGAATGGCTACACCTTC
TRBD1	many	TRBV20-1	TRBJ2-7	CSARGQATYEQYF	TGCAGTGCTAGGGGACAGGCGACCTACGAGCAGTACTTC
.	many	TRBV6-2/TRBV6-3	TRBJ2-7	CASRPTGTETYEQYF	TGTGCCAGCAGGCCAACCGGGACCGAGACCTACGAGCAGTACTTC
TRBD2	few	TRBV12-3/TRBV12-4	TRBJ2-5	CASRGRTGGQETQYF	TGTGCCAGCCGGGGCAGGACGGGGGGCCAAGAGACCCAGTACTTC
.	many	TRBV27	TRBJ2-7	CASSLSSGPISYEQYF	TGTGCCAGCAGTTTATCCTCAGGCCCTATATCCTACGAGCAGTACTTC